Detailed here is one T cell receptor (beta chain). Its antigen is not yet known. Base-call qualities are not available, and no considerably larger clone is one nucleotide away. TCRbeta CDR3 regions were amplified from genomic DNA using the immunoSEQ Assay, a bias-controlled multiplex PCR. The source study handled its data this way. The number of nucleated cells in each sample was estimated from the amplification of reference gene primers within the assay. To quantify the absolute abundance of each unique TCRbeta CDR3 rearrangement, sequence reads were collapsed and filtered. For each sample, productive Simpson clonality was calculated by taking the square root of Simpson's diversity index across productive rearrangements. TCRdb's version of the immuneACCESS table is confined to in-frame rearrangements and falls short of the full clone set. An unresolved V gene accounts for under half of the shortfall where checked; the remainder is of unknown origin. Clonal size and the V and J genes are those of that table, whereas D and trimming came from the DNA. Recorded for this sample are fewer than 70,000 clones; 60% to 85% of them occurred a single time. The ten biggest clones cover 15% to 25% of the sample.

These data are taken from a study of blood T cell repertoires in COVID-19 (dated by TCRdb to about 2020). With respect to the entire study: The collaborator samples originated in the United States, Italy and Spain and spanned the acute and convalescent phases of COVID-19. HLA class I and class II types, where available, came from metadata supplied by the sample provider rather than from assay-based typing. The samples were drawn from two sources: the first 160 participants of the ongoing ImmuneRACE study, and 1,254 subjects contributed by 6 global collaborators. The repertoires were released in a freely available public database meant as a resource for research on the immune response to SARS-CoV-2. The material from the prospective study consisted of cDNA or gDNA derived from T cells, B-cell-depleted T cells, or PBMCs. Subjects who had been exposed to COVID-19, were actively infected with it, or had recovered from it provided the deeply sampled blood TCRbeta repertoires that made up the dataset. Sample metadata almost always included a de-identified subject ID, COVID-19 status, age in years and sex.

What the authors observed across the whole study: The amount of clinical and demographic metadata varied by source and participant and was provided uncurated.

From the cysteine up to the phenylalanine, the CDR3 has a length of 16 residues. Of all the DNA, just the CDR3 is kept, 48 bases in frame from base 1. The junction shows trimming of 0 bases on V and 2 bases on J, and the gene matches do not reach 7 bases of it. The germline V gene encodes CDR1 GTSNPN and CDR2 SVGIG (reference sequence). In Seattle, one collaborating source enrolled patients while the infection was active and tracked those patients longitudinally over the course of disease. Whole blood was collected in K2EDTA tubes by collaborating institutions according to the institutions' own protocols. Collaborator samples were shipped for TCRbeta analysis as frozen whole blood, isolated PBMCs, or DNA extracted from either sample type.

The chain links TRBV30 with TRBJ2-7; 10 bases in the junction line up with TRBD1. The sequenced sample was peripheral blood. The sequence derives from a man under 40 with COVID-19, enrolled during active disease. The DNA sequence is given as TGTGCCTGGAGTGTACCCGGGACAGGGGACCCCTACGAGCAGTACTTC. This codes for CAWSVPGTGDPYEQYF.